The subject of this entry is one TCR beta chain. The entry originates in a study of cytotoxic CD8 clonotypes in ibrutinib-treated CLL. The assay was immunoSEQ multiplex PCR, and TCRdb's table has in-frame clones only and misses some. Of some 140,000 clones in the sample, roughly 90% were seen once. V lost 3 bases, J lost 3 bases, and 21 bases lay in between. Germline V gene sequence: CDR1 MNHEY, CDR2 SMNVEV (reference sequence). The CDR3 is made up of 17 amino acids. This sample comprised PBMCs, obtained after 12 months of ibrutinib treatment. The source of this sequence is a human donor with chronic lymphocytic leukemia. This rearrangement joins TRBV27 to TRBJ2-7, with D hard to call. CDR3 sequence (DNA): TGTGCCAGCAGTTTGCCCCCCCACGGGTTACCCTTCTACGAGCAGTACTTC. Amino acid sequence: CASSLPPHGLPFYEQYF.